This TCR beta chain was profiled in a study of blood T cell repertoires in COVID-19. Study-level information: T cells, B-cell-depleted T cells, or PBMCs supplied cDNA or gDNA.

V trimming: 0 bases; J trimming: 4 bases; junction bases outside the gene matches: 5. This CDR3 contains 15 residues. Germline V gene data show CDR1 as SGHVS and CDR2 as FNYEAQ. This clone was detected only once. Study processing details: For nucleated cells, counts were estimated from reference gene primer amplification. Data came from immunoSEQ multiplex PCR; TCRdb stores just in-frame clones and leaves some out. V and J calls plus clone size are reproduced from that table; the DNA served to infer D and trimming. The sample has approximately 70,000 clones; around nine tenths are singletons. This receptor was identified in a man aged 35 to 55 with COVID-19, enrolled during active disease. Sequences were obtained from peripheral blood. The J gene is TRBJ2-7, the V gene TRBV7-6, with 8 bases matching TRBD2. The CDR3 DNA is TGTGCCAGCAGCTTAGCGTCCGGGGGGGCTTACGAGCAGTACTTC. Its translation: CASSLASGGAYEQYF.